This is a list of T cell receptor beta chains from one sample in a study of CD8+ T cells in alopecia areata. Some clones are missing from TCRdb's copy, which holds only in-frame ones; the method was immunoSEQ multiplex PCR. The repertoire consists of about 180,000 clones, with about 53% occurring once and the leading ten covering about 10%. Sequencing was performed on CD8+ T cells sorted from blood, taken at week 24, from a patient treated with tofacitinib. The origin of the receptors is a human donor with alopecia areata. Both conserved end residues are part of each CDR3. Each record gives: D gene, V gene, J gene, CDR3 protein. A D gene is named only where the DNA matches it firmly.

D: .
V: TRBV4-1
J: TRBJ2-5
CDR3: CASSHPDPGSGAQYF

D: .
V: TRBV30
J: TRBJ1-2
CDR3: CAWETDLGGYTF

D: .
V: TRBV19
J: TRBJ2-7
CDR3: CASRESEAEQYF

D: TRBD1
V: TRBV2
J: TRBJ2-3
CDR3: CASTTGASTDTQYF

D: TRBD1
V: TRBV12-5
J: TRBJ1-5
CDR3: CASGLVGQALNQPQHF

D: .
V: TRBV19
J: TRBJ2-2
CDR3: CATQIGGPAGELFF

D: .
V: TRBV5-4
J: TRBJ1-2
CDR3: CASSWTNIYTF

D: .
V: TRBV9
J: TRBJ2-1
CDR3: CASSAGRIVNNEQFF

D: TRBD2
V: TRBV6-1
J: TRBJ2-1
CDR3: CASILFELAEQEQFF

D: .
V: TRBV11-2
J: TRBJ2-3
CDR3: CASSAGTDTQYF

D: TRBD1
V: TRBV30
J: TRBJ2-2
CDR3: CAWSAGTGNTGELFF

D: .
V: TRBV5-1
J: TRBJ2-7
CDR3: CASSLGRGREQYF

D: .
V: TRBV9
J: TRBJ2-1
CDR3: CASRNSLGEQFF

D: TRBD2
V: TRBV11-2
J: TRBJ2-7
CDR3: CASSLPGGEGRQYF

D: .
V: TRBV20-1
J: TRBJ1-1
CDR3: CSAPLETEAFF

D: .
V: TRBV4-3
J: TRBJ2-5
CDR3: CASSQDWQASGKETQYF

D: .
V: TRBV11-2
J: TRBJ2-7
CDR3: CASSQGTTSAYEQYF

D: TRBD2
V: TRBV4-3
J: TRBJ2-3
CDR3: CASSQRRTSGARGTDTQYF

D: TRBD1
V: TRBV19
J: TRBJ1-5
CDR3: CASSFTGGYQPQHF

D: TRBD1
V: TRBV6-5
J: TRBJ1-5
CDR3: CASSPGTGKPQHF

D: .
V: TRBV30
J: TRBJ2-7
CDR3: CAWSDGVTYEQYF

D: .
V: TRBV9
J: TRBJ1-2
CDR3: CASSVARTAYGYTF

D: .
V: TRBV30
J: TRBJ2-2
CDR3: CACLTALDTGELFF

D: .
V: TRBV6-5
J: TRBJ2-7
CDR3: CASSYGGSDEQYF

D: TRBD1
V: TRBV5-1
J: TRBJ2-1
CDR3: CASSLEGQVYQFF

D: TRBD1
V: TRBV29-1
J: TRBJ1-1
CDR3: CSVGQGETEAFF

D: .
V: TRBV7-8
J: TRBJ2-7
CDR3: CASSLEVTYEQYF